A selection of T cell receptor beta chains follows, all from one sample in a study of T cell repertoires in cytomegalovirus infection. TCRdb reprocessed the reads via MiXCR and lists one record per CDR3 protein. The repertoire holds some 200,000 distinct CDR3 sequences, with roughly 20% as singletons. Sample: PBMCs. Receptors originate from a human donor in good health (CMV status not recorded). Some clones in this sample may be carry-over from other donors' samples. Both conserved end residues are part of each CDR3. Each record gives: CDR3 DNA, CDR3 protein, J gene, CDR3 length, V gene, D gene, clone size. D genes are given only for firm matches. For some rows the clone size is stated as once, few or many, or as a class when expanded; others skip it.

DNA: TGTGCCAGCAGCTTAGCGACAGGTATGAACACTGAAGCTTTCTTT
CDR3: CASSLATGMNTEAFF
J: TRBJ1-1
length: 15
V: TRBV7-9
D: -
size: -

DNA: TGTGCCAGCGAGACTAGCGGGAACACAGATACGCAGTATTTT
CDR3: CASETSGNTDTQYF
J: TRBJ2-3
length: 14
V: TRBV7-9
D: TRBD2
size: once

DNA: TGTGCCAGCAGCTCTTCCGGGACTAGAGGGGGCAATGAGCAGTTCTTC
CDR3: CASSSSGTRGGNEQFF
J: TRBJ2-1
length: 16
V: TRBV11-3
D: TRBD2
size: many

DNA: TGTGCCAGCAGGGACCGTAGGGAAAACACCGGGGAGCTGTTTTTT
CDR3: CASRDRRENTGELFF
J: TRBJ2-2
length: 15
V: TRBV7-2
D: -
size: many

DNA: TGCAGTGCCTTCTGGGGGATAAATGAGCAGTTCTTC
CDR3: CSAFWGINEQFF
J: TRBJ2-1
length: 12
V: TRBV20-1
D: -
size: many

DNA: TGTGCCAGCAGCCCTCGACTAGCGAGGGATGAGCAGTTCTTC
CDR3: CASSPRLARDEQFF
J: TRBJ2-1
length: 14
V: TRBV7-9
D: TRBD2
size: few

DNA: TGCGCCAGCACACGGGACCCACAGTTCAGGGGGGCCAACGTCCTGACTTTC
CDR3: CASTRDPQFRGANVLTF
J: TRBJ2-6
length: 17
V: TRBV5-1
D: -
size: many

DNA: TGTGCCAGTAGCACAGACAGGGCTGAATACGAGCAGTACTTC
CDR3: CASSTDRAEYEQYF
J: TRBJ2-7
length: 14
V: TRBV19
D: TRBD1
size: few

DNA: TGCGCCAGCAGCTTGGCCGGGGTTACGGGAAGCGGGCAAGAGACCCAGTACTTC
CDR3: CASSLAGVTGSGQETQYF
J: TRBJ2-5
length: 18
V: TRBV5-1
D: -
size: few

DNA: TGTGCCAGCAGCGGGAGGGCCCGCACTTTC
CDR3: CASSGRARTF
J: TRBJ2-6
length: 10
V: TRBV7-2
D: TRBD2
size: many

DNA: TGCGCCAGCAGCTCCCTCGACAGCCAGTACACTGAAGCTTTCTTT
CDR3: CASSSLDSQYTEAFF
J: TRBJ1-1
length: 15
V: TRBV5-1
D: -
size: -

DNA: TGTGCCAGTAGTATGACGTGGCAAAGCAATCAGCCCCAGCATTTT
CDR3: CASSMTWQSNQPQHF
J: TRBJ1-5
length: 15
V: TRBV19
D: -
size: many

DNA: TGTGCCAGCAGCAGAACTCCGGACGGAGATGGCTACACCTTC
CDR3: CASSRTPDGDGYTF
J: TRBJ1-2
length: 14
V: TRBV11-1
D: -
size: many

DNA: TGTGCCAGCAGTGACCCAGACAGGTACGGTTTCGCGTTCTTT
CDR3: CASSDPDRYGFAFF
J: TRBJ1-1
length: 14
V: TRBV6-1
D: -
size: many

DNA: TGTGCCAGCAGCCTCCCGCAGGGGCGCCGCCTCGTTAACAATGAGCAGTTCTTC
CDR3: CASSLPQGRRLVNNEQFF
J: TRBJ2-1
length: 18
V: TRBV7-8
D: -
size: -

DNA: TGTGCCACCAAGGGCTCCTATAATTCACCCCTCCACTTT
CDR3: CATKGSYNSPLHF
J: TRBJ1-6
length: 13
V: TRBV15
D: -
size: -

DNA: TGTGCCACCAGCAGAGATCGGGACAGGGGGCATACGCAGTATTTT
CDR3: CATSRDRDRGHTQYF
J: TRBJ2-3
length: 15
V: TRBV15
D: TRBD1
size: -

DNA: TGTGCCAGCAGCTTAGCTCGACTAGCGGGAGGACCGAACACCGGGGAGCTGATTTTT
CDR3: CASSLARLAGGPNTGELIF
J: TRBJ2-2
length: 19
V: TRBV7-4
D: TRBD2
size: -

DNA: TGCGCCAGCAGCGGAGGGGGACTAGCGGTAGACAATGAGCAGTTCTTC
CDR3: CASSGGGLAVDNEQFF
J: TRBJ2-1
length: 16
V: TRBV5-1
D: TRBD2
size: few

DNA: TGTGCCAGTAGTAGGACTAGCGGGAGGATATACGAGCAGTACTTC
CDR3: CASSRTSGRIYEQYF
J: TRBJ2-7
length: 15
V: TRBV19
D: TRBD2
size: -

DNA: TGTGCCAGCAGTTCCCCGGGGAGCGGCCTTAGCACAGATACGCAGTATTTT
CDR3: CASSSPGSGLSTDTQYF
J: TRBJ2-3
length: 17
V: TRBV6-6
D: -
size: -

DNA: TGTGCCAGCAGCCCAGGACTAGCGGGGACACCCTCCTACGAGCAGTACTTC
CDR3: CASSPGLAGTPSYEQYF
J: TRBJ2-7
length: 17
V: TRBV7-9
D: TRBD2
size: many

DNA: TGTGCCAGCAGTGAATCAGGGGTTGGCTACACCTTC
CDR3: CASSESGVGYTF
J: TRBJ1-2
length: 12
V: TRBV25-1
D: -
size: many

DNA: TGTGCCAGCAGTTTATCGATCCAGATCTTGGGGGATGAGCAGTTCTTC
CDR3: CASSLSIQILGDEQFF
J: TRBJ2-1
length: 16
V: TRBV27
D: -
size: -

DNA: TGTGCCAGCAGTTCCGGGCGGAGTAGCAATCAGCCCCAGCATTTT
CDR3: CASSSGRSSNQPQHF
J: TRBJ1-5
length: 15
V: TRBV27
D: -
size: few

DNA: TGTGCCAGCAGCTTGGGACTCAACAGGATCTATGGCTACACCTTC
CDR3: CASSLGLNRIYGYTF
J: TRBJ1-2
length: 15
V: TRBV11-2
D: -
size: -

DNA: TGCAGCGTTGAGAGGGCCTCAGCGCTGTTTTTT
CDR3: CSVERASALFF
J: TRBJ2-2
length: 11
V: TRBV29-1
D: -
size: -

DNA: TGTGCCAGCTCACCACCAACGGGAGGGCCAAACTACGAGCAGTACTTC
CDR3: CASSPPTGGPNYEQYF
J: TRBJ2-7
length: 16
V: TRBV18
D: TRBD2
size: few

DNA: TGTGCCAGCAGTGTAGGACCTCAAGAGACCCAGTACTTC
CDR3: CASSVGPQETQYF
J: TRBJ2-5
length: 13
V: TRBV7-2
D: -
size: many

DNA: TGTGCCAGCAGCTTAGAATCGAACGCTAACTATGGCTACACCTTC
CDR3: CASSLESNANYGYTF
J: TRBJ1-2
length: 15
V: TRBV11-2
D: -
size: many

DNA: TGTGCCAGCAGCACAGACTACCGCGGTCTGCAGTACTTC
CDR3: CASSTDYRGLQYF
J: TRBJ2-7
length: 13
V: TRBV12-3/TRBV12-4
D: -
size: few

DNA: TGTGCCAGCAGCTTAGCCTTGACAGTAGAAAAAGAGACCCAGTACTTC
CDR3: CASSLALTVEKETQYF
J: TRBJ2-5
length: 16
V: TRBV11-3
D: -
size: many

DNA: TGCAGTGCTGGGGACGGAAACTATGGCTACACCTTC
CDR3: CSAGDGNYGYTF
J: TRBJ1-2
length: 12
V: TRBV20-1
D: -
size: -